The entry that follows covers one T cell receptor (beta chain) sequence. No cognate antigen has been identified for it. Base qualities are not recorded, but no much larger clone differs from it by a single base. The data stem from a study of cytomegalovirus exposure and HLA in healthy donors (dated by TCRdb to the late 2010s). Background for the entire study: An earlier analysis of a few hundred of the donors reported 276 Gb of sequence data and 117 million unique TCR beta sequences obtained from about 179 million T cells. An early release covering around 630 HLA-typed donors comprised about 300 gigabases of sequencing data and 85 million or so unique TCR sequences. Of the 398 genotyped donors, 81% were placed in the genetic ancestry cluster associated with self-reported Caucasian donors. The aim of the study was to test whether cataloging public T cell receptors could identify signatures of past pathogen exposure. The study used immunosequencing to profile the T cell repertoires of 670 or so subjects and linked those repertoires to cytomegalovirus serostatus. A separate validation cohort of over 95 different subjects was used in addition to the approximately 700-subject first cohort. To predict cytomegalovirus infection status, the study brought together high-throughput TCR immunosequencing, statistical association of individual TCRs with disease status, and machine learning. A later analysis re-examined previously published TCR beta repertoires from several hundred donors and added high-resolution HLA genotyping to investigate patterns of TCR occurrence. Rather than using new phenotypic data, the later analysis identified candidate immune exposures from TCR beta sequences and from how often those sequences occurred across donors. An earlier analysis of about 620 of the donors applied high-throughput TCR beta sequencing to assess whether each TCR beta V gene segment acted as functional or pseudogenic. Alongside the repertoire data, information on donor age, sex, ethnicity and CMV serostatus was compiled. A later genetic analysis took genome-wide SNP genotypes for about three fifths of the 666 donors and used that subset as a discovery cohort. All discovery cohort repertoires had been generated using a single sequencing platform. HLA typing included class I and class II loci at four-digit resolution. The number of typed donors differed by locus: about 620-630 for A, B, C, DRB1 and DQB1; 522 for DQA1; approximately 600 for DPA1; and roughly 450 for DPB1. Four or five DR-DQ haplotypes were handled as single units for association and clustering because linkage in the cohort was strong. Across about 380 genotyped donors of the cohort, an average of roughly 200,000 unique TCR beta nucleotide sequences per donor were sequenced, and roughly 17% of those sequences were non-productive.

Overall study results and their limits: While some public TCRs were present in many individuals, most TCR sequences turned up only very rarely across donors. In a later analysis, the rate of TCR association differed among HLA loci, with DRB1 alleles having the most associated TCRs and HLA-C alleles having the fewest. The classifier was reported to diagnose cytomegalovirus status with high specificity and sensitivity in both the original cohort and the validation cohort. A total of roughly 160 TCR beta chains were listed by the study as associated with cytomegalovirus. The 87-base-pair reads could not distinguish some IMGT-functional V segments, including TRBV6-2 and TRBV6-3, so those segments were excluded. According to a later analysis, parvovirus B19, influenza, CMV and Epstein-Barr virus appeared linked to several top co-occurrence clusters. A later analysis found that most CMV-associated TCR beta chains appeared HLA-restricted, with HLA associations seemingly driven largely by CMV exposure. An earlier analysis of around 600 of the donors showed that most TCR beta V segments appeared in productive rearrangements either about 90% or about 30% of the time, which broadly matched IMGT annotations. It was suggested by the authors that the approach could potentially be generalized to other disease states and immunological phenotypes. A further reported finding was that TCR beta sequences accurately predicted the HLA-A and HLA-B alleles for most subjects in the first cohort. Roughly uniform sequencing depth across donors was assumed in presence/absence analyses, although this assumption may not hold. According to a later genetic analysis, donors in an Asian-associated ancestry cluster had fewer N-insertions in productive TCRs than the approximately 650-donor mean. For the cohort, immune exposure information was limited to CMV serostatus. Compared with equally common non-associated chains, HLA-associated TCR beta chains in a later analysis were more clonally expanded and had lower generation probabilities. Because HLA typing was missing for some donors at each locus, association tests included only the typed subset. The cohort was sequenced for TCR beta chains only, and without alpha or paired-chain data the features that could be detected were limited. Assigning TCR associations to individual alleles was difficult when HLA alleles, especially DR and DQ, strongly co-occurred. In vitro tests confirmed that a few of the cytomegalovirus-associated TCR beta chains recognize cytomegalovirus antigens. A later analysis associated about 17,000 TCR beta sequences with specific HLA alleles at a false discovery rate of 0.05. An association between a missense DCLRE1C variant and V-gene and J-gene trimming of TCR beta chains was found in a later genetic analysis and replicated in an independent cohort. The earlier analysis of approximately 560 of the donors excluded some 16 rarely observed V segments, including chromosome 9 orphons, because counts were too low. Correlated functional status among segregating V segments might reflect linkage disequilibrium, but an unknown experimental factor could not be ruled out. A group of highly shared sequence variants was considered likely to be a technical artifact of the sequencing pipeline.

In total, approximately 610 healthy bone marrow donors made up the cohort. All cohort members were sampled while nominally healthy, although unrecorded immune exposures were likely present. The donor tested CMV seronegative and was one of the 352 seronegative cohort members. Every donor gave a peripheral blood sample, and the peripheral blood mononuclear cells from that sample were used for TCR beta sequencing. Genomic DNA extraction from the blood cell samples was performed with the Qiagen DNeasy Blood Extraction Kit. Library prep was done by the immunoSEQ multiplex PCR assay. A mixture of 60 forward primers for TCR Vbeta segments and 13 reverse primers for TCR Jbeta segments was used in the multiplex PCR. Amplification of the CDR3 region of rearranged TCR beta genes was performed with a multiplex PCR assay on genomic DNA. The Illumina HiSeq System was used to sequence the amplified TCR beta libraries as 87-base-pair reads. The authors' pipeline ran thus. In a later analysis, roughly 80 million unique TCR beta chains were counted across the 666 repertoires, and around 10 million of these chains were shared by at least two donors. To remove PCR and sequencing errors, raw reads were error-corrected and collapsed into unique sequences using a nearest-neighbor algorithm that merged closely related sequences. CDR3 sequences were aligned to IMGT reference sequences to assign V, D and J gene segments. For a sequence to be retained, a match of at least six nucleotides to both a V gene segment and a J gene segment was required. A rearrangement counted as productive if the CDR3 had no stop codons and remained in frame with V and J, and every other rearrangement counted as non-productive. CDR3 was defined by IMGT convention, running from the second conserved V-encoded cysteine to the conserved J-encoded phenylalanine. Sequences without an unambiguous match to a single V gene segment were excluded from the earlier analysis of 450 to 650 of the donors. An earlier analysis of 450 to 650 of the donors called V segments functional above 56.7% productive rearrangements and segregating when the between-donor standard deviation exceeded 5%. A statistical classification framework was built to diagnose cytomegalovirus status from the catalog of TCR beta chain sequences. In a later analysis, V and J genes were assigned by comparing TCR nucleotide sequences against IMGT/GENE-DB human TR gene sequences. In a later analysis, CDR3 sequences and most-parsimonious VDJ recombination scenarios were assigned using the TCRdist pipeline. In a later analysis, every TCR beta chain was defined by the combination of its CDR3 amino acid sequence and its V-gene family, and reads without a unique V-gene family were dropped. In a later analysis, 500 to 650 highly shared, low-generation-probability nucleotide sequences were removed to address suspected cross-contamination and a sequencing artifact. For each public chain, a later analysis derived a clonal expansion index from normalized ranks of inferred template counts within each repertoire. In a later analysis, generation probabilities were computed using a VDJ recombination model fitted to out-of-frame rearrangements, and the results were checked against IGoR. Hypergeometric tests were used in a later analysis to score TCR-TCR, TCR-HLA and TCR-CMV co-occurrence, with a repertoire-size bias correction applied to the TCR pairs. False discovery rates were estimated in a later analysis by permuting HLA or CMV assignments 20 times. In a later analysis, co-occurring TCRs were grouped with DBSCAN, and TCRdist sequence similarity was added when clustering was performed within HLA-allele-positive subsets. Repertoires with fewer than 30,000 or more than 120,000 public chains, plus five repertoires with anomalous nucleotide sharing, were excluded from co-occurrence clustering. Sourced from immuneACCESS, this table was stored by TCRdb with only in-frame sequences that have V and J called. A share of the clones is absent; for the studies checked, an unresolved V gene accounts for under half, and the remainder has no known explanation. V, J and clone size derive from that table, while D and trimming were established from the DNA sequence. This sample comprises some 120,000 clones, around 81% of them detected only once. The ten most abundant clones make up approximately 2.2% of the sample.

CDR1 and CDR2, looked up from the germline V gene, are MNHNS and SASEGT. Including cysteine and phenylalanine, the CDR3 has 15 amino acids. Only CDR3 DNA is held: 45 bases, read in frame from base 1. The trim is 0 bases for V and 9 bases for J, with a gap of 15 bases between the germline ends. The TCR originated in a woman in her thirties or forties in good health and CMV-seronegative. Sequenced sample: PBMCs. The chain couples TRBV6-1 to TRBJ2-1; the D gene is unclear. The CDR3 region reads CASSEARVPNGEQFF. The nucleotides read TGTGCCAGCAGTGAAGCTCGGGTCCCCAACGGTGAGCAGTTCTTC.